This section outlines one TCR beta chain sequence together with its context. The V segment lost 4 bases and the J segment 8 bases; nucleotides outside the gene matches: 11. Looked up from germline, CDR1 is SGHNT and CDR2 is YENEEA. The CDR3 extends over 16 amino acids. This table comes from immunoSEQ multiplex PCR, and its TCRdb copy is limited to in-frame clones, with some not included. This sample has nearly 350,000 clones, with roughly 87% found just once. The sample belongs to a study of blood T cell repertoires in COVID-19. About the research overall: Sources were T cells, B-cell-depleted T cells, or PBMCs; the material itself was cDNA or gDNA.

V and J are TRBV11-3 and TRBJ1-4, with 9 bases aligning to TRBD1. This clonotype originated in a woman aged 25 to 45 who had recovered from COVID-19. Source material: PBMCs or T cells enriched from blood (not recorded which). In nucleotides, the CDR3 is TGTGCCAGCAGCTCGATATTTGGACAGGGGCGAGAAAAACTGTTTTTT. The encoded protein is CASSSIFGQGREKLFF.